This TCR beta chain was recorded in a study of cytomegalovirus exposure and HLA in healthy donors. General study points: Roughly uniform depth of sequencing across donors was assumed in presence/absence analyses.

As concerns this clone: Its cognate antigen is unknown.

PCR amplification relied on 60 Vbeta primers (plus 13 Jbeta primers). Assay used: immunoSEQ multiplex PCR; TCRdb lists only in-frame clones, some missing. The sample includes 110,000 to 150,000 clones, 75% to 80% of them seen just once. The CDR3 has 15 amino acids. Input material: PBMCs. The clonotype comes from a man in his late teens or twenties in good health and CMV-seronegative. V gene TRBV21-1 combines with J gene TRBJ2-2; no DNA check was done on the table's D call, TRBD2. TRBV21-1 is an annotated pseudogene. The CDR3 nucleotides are TGTGCCAGCAGCCGTCCTGACGGAGACACCGGGGAGCTGTTTTTT. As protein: CASSRPDGDTGELFF.